A selection of T cell receptor beta chains follows, all from one sample in a study of early T cells in non-severe SARS-CoV-2 infection. TCRdb re-analysed the 5' RACE reads in MiXCR, keeping a single row per CDR3 protein. This table has approximately 66,000 distinct CDR3 sequences, approximately 12% appearing once. The specimen was whole blood. These receptors were obtained from an adult who was a healthcare worker with PCR-confirmed SARS-CoV-2 infection or an uninfected control (not recorded which). Both conserved end residues are part of each CDR3. D genes are given only for firm matches. Size is omitted from some rows. Given values are once, few, many or a class for expanded clones.

clone_size	v_call	d_call	j_call	cdr3_nt	cdr3_aa
-	TRBV2	TRBD1	TRBJ2-3	TGTGCCAGCACCCGGGACAGGGTTAGCACAGATACGCAGTATTTT	CASTRDRVSTDTQYF
-	TRBV24-1	-	TRBJ1-5	TGTGCCACCAGTGCCTCCCCAGGCAATCAGCCCCAGCATTTT	CATSASPGNQPQHF
many	TRBV7-2	-	TRBJ2-3	TGTGCCAGCAGCCCGCCGACTGGGGGGAGCACAGATACGCAGTATTTT	CASSPPTGGSTDTQYF
-	TRBV6-6	-	TRBJ1-5	TGTGCCAGCAGTTACTCGATGGGTGCCAGCCAGCCCCAGCATTTT	CASSYSMGASQPQHF
few	TRBV11-2	-	TRBJ2-3	TGTGCCAGCAGCTTAGATCGGGCAGATACGCAGTATTTT	CASSLDRADTQYF
medium-sized	TRBV20-1	-	TRBJ1-2	TGCAGTGCTACAGGGGAGTATGGCTACACCTTC	CSATGEYGYTF
many	TRBV18	-	TRBJ2-6	TGTGCCAGCTCACCTTTGGGGACCGGGGCCAACGTCCTGACTTTC	CASSPLGTGANVLTF
-	TRBV29-1	-	TRBJ2-1	TGCAGCGTTACAGGGATCGGCAATGAACAGTTCTTC	CSVTGIGNEQFF
-	TRBV12-3/TRBV12-4	TRBD2	TRBJ2-1	TGTGCCAGCAGTTTTAGCGGGACGGACAATGAGCAGTTCTTC	CASSFSGTDNEQFF
-	TRBV6-6	TRBD2	TRBJ2-5	TGTGCCAGCACCCTTCCTACTAGCGGGGAGACCCAGTACTTC	CASTLPTSGETQYF
-	TRBV20-1	-	TRBJ2-7	TGCAGTGCAAAGCCCCCAGGGGATGTCAAGCAGTACTTC	CSAKPPGDVKQYF
few	TRBV15	-	TRBJ2-6	TGTGCCACGGCGGCAGGCCCCGTATCTGGGGCCAACGTCCTGACTTTC	CATAAGPVSGANVLTF
many	TRBV28	TRBD1	TRBJ2-3	TGTGCCAGCAGTTCGTACCGCAGCAGGGGGAATCGGGATACGCAGTATTTT	CASSSYRSRGNRDTQYF
-	TRBV6-5	TRBD2	TRBJ2-5	TGTGCCAGCAGTCCTCGGGGGGGCCGGGAGACCCAGTACTTC	CASSPRGGRETQYF
-	TRBV28	-	TRBJ2-1	TGTGCCAGCACCGGGACAAACTACAATGAGCAGTTCTTC	CASTGTNYNEQFF
few	TRBV5-4	TRBD1	TRBJ2-5	TGTGCCAGCAGAACCGGGACAGGGGTAGTAGAGACCCAGTACTTC	CASRTGTGVVETQYF
many	TRBV11-2	TRBD2	TRBJ2-5	TGTGCCAGCAGCCAGACTAGCGGGGGGCTTTACCAAGAGACCCAGTACTTC	CASSQTSGGLYQETQYF
-	TRBV3-1	-	TRBJ2-5	TGTGCCAGCAGCCCCGGAGTGCTTGAGACCCAGTACTTC	CASSPGVLETQYF
few	TRBV7-2	-	TRBJ2-1	TGTGCCAGCAGCCGTCGGACCCCGGCGAATGAGCAGTTCTTC	CASSRRTPANEQFF
few	TRBV29-1	-	TRBJ1-1	TGCAGCGTTGGTGTCACTGAAGCTTTCTTT	CSVGVTEAFF
few	TRBV11-2	TRBD2	TRBJ2-3	TGTGCCAGCAGCTTAGCGTTGGCTAGCGGGATAACTAGCACAGATACGCAGTATTTT	CASSLALASGITSTDTQYF
many	TRBV7-9	TRBD2	TRBJ2-3	TGTGCCAGCAGCCCCACGCGGCTACGGCTAGCGGGGGATTTTAGCACAGATACGCAGTATTTT	CASSPTRLRLAGDFSTDTQYF
few	TRBV15	-	TRBJ2-2	TGTGCCACCAGCAGAGGAGGCGGAACGAACACCGGGGAGCTGTTTTTT	CATSRGGGTNTGELFF
many	TRBV29-1	-	TRBJ2-3	TGCAGCGTTGAAGGAGGGGAGTTCGCGCAGTATTTT	CSVEGGEFAQYF
many	TRBV6-1	TRBD2	TRBJ2-3	TGTGCCAGCAGGAGACTAGCGGACGGCGCAGATACGCAGTATTTT	CASRRLADGADTQYF
-	TRBV7-2	TRBD1	TRBJ2-4	TGTGCCAGCAGCTCAAGACAGGGGGAAAACATTCAGTACTTC	CASSSRQGENIQYF